This TCR beta chain was documented in a study of control samples from healthy donors and cancer patients. Clones were sequenced by immunoSEQ multiplex PCR, and TCRdb holds only the in-frame ones, with some missing. Of approximately 140,000 clones in the sample, approximately 94% were seen once. Trimming took 3 bases from V and 7 from J, leaving 11 bases between them. Germline-derived CDR1 and CDR2 are SGHDN and FVKESK. CDR3 length equals 13 residues. The V and J genes are TRBV14 and TRBJ2-3, with D perhaps TRBD2 (5 bases). The sequence came from a man between 18 and 29 years old in good health. Specimen: blood. CDR3 nucleotide sequence: TGTGCCAGCAGCCAGGGATCGGGGAATACGCAGTATTTT. This sequence encodes CASSQGSGNTQYF.